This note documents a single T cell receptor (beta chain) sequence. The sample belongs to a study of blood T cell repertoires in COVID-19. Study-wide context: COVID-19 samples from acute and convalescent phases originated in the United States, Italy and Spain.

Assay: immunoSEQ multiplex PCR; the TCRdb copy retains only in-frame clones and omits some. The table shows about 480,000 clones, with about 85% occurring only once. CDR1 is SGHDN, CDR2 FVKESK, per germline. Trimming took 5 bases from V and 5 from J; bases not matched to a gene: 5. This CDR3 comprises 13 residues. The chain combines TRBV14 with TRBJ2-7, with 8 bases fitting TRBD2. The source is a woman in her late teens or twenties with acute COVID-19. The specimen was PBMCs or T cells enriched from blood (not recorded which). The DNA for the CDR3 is TGTGCCAGCAGCGTCAGCGGGGGCCACGAGCAGTACTTC. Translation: CASSVSGGHEQYF.